This T cell receptor (beta chain) was profiled in a study of shared clonotypes between healthy human individuals. Findings of the study overall: When naive CD4 clonotypes were compared across four donors, approximately 5% were shared. Memory subsets had estimated richness that was generally smaller than that of naive subsets. Donor clonotype sharing was expected to depend on sequencing depth.

This clone was observed a few times. Its cognate antigen is unknown. The same CDR3 can be traced to other DNA sequences in this sample. Germline CDR1 and CDR2: SEHNR and FQNEAQ (reference sequence). The CDR3 is 15 amino acids. V lost 2 bases to trimming and J lost 0 bases, with 5 bases between them. The assay was immunoSEQ multiplex PCR, and TCRdb's table has in-frame clones only and misses some. The table includes some 2.3 million clones, 90% to 95% detected once. This chain uses TRBV7-9 with TRBJ2-6; possibly TRBD2 for D (5 bases). The TCR originated in a man between 18 and 29 years old in good health. Some clones in this sample may be carry-over from other donors' samples. The sample comprised naive CD4+ T cells from PBMCs. Indicated subset: CD45RA+ positively selected. The CDR3, as DNA: TGTGCCAGCAGCTTACGGGGCTCTGGGGCCAACGTCCTGACTTTC. The encoded protein is CASSLRGSGANVLTF. The variable domain in full, completed from reference TRBV7-9 and TRBJ2-6, reads DTGVSQNPRHKITKRGQNVTFRCDPISEHNRLYWYRQTLGQGPEFLTYFQNEAQLEKSRLLSDRFSAERPKGSFSTLEIQRTEQGDSAMYLCASSLRGSGANVLTFGAGSRLTVL.